The clone carrying this TCR beta chain was found many times. Antigen specificity is unknown. CMV status came from CD4+ T cell IFNgamma after overnight CMV lysate stimulation of fresh PBMCs. Cells stained for CD3, CD4, CD8, CD45RA and CD27 were sorted into four subsets. The data were taken from a study of naive and memory T cell subsets. CDR3 length: 14 residues. V lost 5 bases, J lost 4 bases, and 13 bases lay in between. Germline values: CDR1 KGHDR, CDR2 SFDVKD. Whole-study results and caveats: TCR counts from RNA may reflect activation-linked expression changes.

Both TRBC1 and TRBC2 were covered by a beta constant-region primer of two equimolar oligonucleotides. The ligated cDNA underwent four PCR rounds using SP2 and nested alpha and beta constant-region primers. An oligonucleotide with the SP2 primer and a 12-nucleotide UMI was ligated to the cDNA 3' end. TCRdb re-called the UMI-ligation and nested PCR reads through MiXCR, storing one row per CDR3 protein. The sample consists of 3,500 to 5,000 distinct CDR3 sequences, roughly 5.6% of them appearing once. The clonotype comes from a human donor in good health. The sequenced sample consisted of effector memory CD8+ T cells from blood. Regarding subset: effector memory, CD45RA- CD27-. The rearrangement links TRBV24-1 to TRBJ2-5; D is perhaps TRBD2 (6 bases). In nucleotides, the CDR3 is TGTGCCACCAGTGGAGTCCGGGACTTAGAGACCCAGTACTTC. Its translation is CATSGVRDLETQYF.